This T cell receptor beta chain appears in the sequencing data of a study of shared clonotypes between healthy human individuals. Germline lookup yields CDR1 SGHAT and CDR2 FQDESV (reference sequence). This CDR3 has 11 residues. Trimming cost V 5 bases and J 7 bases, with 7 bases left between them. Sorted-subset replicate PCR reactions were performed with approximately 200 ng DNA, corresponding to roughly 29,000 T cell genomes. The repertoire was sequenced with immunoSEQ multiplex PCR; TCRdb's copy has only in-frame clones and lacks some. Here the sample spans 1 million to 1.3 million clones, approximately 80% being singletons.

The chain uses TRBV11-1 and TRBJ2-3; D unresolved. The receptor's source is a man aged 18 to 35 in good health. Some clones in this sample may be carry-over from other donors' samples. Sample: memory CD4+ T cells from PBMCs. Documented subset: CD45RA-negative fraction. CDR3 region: CASSGFNTQYF. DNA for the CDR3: TGTGCCAGCAGCGGGTTTAATACGCAGTATTTT. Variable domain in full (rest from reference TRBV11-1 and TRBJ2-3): EAEVAQSPRYKITEKSQAVAFWCDPISGHATLYWYRQILGQGPELLVQFQDESVVDDSQLPKDRFSAERLKGVDSTLKIQPAELGDSAMYLCASSGFNTQYFGPGTRLTVL.